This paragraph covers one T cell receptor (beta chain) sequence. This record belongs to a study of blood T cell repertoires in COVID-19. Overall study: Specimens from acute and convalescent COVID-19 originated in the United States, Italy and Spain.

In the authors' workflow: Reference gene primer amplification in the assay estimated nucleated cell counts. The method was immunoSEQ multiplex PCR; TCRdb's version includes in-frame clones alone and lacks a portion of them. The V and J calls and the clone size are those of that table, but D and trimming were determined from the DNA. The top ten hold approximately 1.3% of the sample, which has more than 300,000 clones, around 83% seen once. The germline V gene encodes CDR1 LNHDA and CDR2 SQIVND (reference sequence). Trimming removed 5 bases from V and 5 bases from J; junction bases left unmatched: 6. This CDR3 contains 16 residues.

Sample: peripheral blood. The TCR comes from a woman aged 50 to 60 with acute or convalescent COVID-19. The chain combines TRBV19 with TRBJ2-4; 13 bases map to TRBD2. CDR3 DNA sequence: TGTGCCAGTAGTGCGGGACTAGCGGGAAGGCAAAACATTCAGTACTTC. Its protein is CASSAGLAGRQNIQYF.